This T cell receptor (beta chain) was sequenced for a study of T-cell memory formation after mild COVID-19. For the study at large: TCR clusters showed largely donor specificity.

TCRdb re-called the 5' RACE reads through MiXCR, storing one row per CDR3 protein. Among 250,000 to 300,000 distinct CDR3 sequences, 15% to 20% were seen once, and the ten largest hold 22%. With respect to this clonotype: No antigen is known for it.

Study findings and constraints: Detection of some responders pre-infection suggested pre-existing cross-reactive memory T cells participated.

V was clipped by 2 bases and J by 2 bases, with 7 bases between them. Germline CDR1 is SGHTA and CDR2 is FQGTGA. The length of the CDR3 is 14 residues. Sequencing input: PBMCs or a T cell subset sorted from them (not recorded which). The genes are TRBV7-3 and TRBJ2-1; no reliable D call. The source of this sequence is a young man who had mild COVID-19 (a few samples of this study predate the infection). Cell type and time point are not known. The CDR3 region is CASSLDSTYNEQFF. The CDR3 DNA is TGTGCCAGCAGCTTAGACTCCACCTACAATGAGCAGTTCTTC. The entire variable domain, with the rest obtained from reference TRBV7-3 and TRBJ2-1, is as follows: GAGVSQTPSNKVTEKGKYVELRCDPISGHTALYWYRQSLGQGPEFLIYFQGTGAADDSGLPNDRFFAVRPEGSVSTLKIQRTERGDSAVYLCASSLDSTYNEQFFGPGTRLTVL.